Given below is one TCR beta chain in context. Its antigen remains unknown. V lost 5 bases, J lost 7 bases, and 10 bases stayed unmatched. The germline V gene encodes CDR1 LNHDA and CDR2 SQIVND (reference sequence). The CDR3 totals 15 residues. The sample belongs to a study of T cell responses to AZD1222 COVID-19 vaccine. Background on the study: Investigators merged groups given second doses at roughly 4 or roughly 12 weeks. Overall study findings and caveats: Donors were chiefly white British, with a greater number of females, and clonal diversity was perhaps underestimated.

Produced via immunoSEQ multiplex PCR; TCRdb's table is partial and in-frame only. The sample has about 99,000 clones, roughly nine tenths seen once. The rearrangement joins TRBV19 to TRBJ1-5, with 8 bases matching TRBD1. This clonotype originated in an adult in good health. Sequencing used peripheral blood, obtained on day 0 of AZD1222 vaccination. This chain's CDR3 is CASSLPGGAGQPQHF. The DNA of the CDR3 is TGTGCCAGTAGTCTCCCAGGGGGCGCGGGGCAGCCCCAGCATTTT.